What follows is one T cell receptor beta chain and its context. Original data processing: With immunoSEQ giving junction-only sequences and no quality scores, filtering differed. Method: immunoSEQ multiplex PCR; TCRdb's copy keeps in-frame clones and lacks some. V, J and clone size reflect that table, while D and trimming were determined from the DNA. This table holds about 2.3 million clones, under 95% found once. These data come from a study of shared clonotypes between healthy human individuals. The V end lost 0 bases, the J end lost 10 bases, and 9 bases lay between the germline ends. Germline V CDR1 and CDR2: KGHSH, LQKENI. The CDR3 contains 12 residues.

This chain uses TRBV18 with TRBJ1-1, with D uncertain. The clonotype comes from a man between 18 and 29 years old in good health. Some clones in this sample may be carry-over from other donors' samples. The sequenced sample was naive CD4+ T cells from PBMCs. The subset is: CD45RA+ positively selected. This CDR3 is CASSPPPGGAFF. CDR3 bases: TGTGCCAGCTCACCACCACCCGGTGGAGCTTTCTTT.